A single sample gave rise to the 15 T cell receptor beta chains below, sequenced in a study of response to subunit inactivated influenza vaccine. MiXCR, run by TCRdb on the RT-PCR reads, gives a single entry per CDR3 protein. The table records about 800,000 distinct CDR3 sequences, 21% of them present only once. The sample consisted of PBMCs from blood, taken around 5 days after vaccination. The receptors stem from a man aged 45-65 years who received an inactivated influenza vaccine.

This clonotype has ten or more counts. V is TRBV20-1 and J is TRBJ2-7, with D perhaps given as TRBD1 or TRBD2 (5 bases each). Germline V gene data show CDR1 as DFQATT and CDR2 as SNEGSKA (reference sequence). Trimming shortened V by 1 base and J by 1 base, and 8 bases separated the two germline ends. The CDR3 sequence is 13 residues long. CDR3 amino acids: CSARGGISYEQYF. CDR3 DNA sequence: TGCAGTGCTAGAGGGGGGATTTCCTACGAGCAGTACTTC.

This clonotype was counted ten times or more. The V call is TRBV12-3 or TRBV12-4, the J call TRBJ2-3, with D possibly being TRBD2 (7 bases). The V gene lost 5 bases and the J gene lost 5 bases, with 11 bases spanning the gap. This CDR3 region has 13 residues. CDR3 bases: TGTGCCAGCAGTCCAAGGGGGGGAGATACGCAGTATTTT. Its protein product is CASSPRGGDTQYF.

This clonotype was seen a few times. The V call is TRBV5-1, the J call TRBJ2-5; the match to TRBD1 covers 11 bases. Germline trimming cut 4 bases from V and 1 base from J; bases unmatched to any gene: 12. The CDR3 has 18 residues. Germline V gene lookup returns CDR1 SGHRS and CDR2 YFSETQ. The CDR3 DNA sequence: TGCGCCAGCAGCACCCGGACAGGGGGCAACGTGGTCCAAGAGACCCAGTACTTC. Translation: CASSTRTGGNVVQETQYF.

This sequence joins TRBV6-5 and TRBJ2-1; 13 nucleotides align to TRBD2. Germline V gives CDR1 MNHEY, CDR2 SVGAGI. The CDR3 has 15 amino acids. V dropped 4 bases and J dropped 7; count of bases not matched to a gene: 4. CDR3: CASSWGLAGLNEQFF. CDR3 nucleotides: TGTGCCAGCAGTTGGGGACTAGCGGGATTGAATGAGCAGTTCTTC.

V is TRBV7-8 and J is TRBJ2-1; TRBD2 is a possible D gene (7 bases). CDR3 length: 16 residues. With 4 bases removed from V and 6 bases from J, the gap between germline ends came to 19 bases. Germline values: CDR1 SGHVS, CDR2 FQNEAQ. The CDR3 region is CASSYNTGRVGNEQFF. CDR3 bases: TGTGCCAGCAGCTACAACACAGGGAGGGTAGGCAATGAGCAGTTCTTC.

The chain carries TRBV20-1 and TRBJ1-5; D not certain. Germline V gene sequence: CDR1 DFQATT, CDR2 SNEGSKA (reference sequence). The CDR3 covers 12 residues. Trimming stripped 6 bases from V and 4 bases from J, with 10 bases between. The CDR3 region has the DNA TGCAGTGCGAAAATCGGGAATCAGCCCCAGCATTTT. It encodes CSAKIGNQPQHF.

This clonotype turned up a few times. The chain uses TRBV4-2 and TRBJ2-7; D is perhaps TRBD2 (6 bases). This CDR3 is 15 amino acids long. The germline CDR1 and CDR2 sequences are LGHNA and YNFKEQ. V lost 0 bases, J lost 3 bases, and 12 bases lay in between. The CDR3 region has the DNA TGTGCCAGCAGCCAAGAAAGGCAAGCGGGCTACGAGCAGTACTTC. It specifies CASSQERQAGYEQYF.

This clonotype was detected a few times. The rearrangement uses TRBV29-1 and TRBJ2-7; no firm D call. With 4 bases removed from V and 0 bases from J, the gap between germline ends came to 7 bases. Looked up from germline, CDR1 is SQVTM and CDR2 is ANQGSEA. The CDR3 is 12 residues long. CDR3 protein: CSVALNSYEQYF. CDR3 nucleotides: TGCAGCGTTGCTCTAAACTCCTACGAGCAGTACTTC.

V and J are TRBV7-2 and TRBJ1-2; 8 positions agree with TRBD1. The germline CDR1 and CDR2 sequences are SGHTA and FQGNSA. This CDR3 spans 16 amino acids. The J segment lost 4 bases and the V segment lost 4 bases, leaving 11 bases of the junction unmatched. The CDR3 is CASSSSRSGGVYGYTF. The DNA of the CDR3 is TGTGCCAGCAGCTCATCGAGATCAGGGGGCGTCTATGGCTACACCTTC.

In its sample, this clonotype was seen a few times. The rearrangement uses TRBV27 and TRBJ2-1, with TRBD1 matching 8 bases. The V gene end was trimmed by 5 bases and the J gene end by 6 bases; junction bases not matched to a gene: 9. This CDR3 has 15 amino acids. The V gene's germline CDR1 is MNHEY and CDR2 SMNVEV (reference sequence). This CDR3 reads CASSLRDRGGNEQFF. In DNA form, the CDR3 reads TGTGCCAGCAGTCTACGAGACAGGGGAGGCAATGAGCAGTTCTTC.

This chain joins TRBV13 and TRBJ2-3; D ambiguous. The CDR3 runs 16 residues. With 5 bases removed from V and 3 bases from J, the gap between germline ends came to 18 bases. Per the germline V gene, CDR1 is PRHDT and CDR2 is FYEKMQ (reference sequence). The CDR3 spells CASSPRIEVGTDTQYF. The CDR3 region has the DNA TGTGCCAGCAGCCCCAGGATCGAAGTGGGGACAGATACGCAGTATTTT.

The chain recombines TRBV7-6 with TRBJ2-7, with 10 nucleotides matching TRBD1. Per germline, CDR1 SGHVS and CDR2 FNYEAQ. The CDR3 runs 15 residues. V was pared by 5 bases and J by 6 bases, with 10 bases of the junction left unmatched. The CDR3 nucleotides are TGTGCCAGCAGCCCACGACAGGGGGCTGAGGTCGAGCAGTACTTC. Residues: CASSPRQGAEVEQYF.

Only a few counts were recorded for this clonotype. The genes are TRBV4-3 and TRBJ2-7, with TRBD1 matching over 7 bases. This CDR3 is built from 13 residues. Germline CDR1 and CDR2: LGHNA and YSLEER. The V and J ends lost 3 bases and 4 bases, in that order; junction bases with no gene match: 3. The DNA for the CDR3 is TGCGCCAGCAGCCATGACAGGGCTTACGAGCAGTACTTC. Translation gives CASSHDRAYEQYF.

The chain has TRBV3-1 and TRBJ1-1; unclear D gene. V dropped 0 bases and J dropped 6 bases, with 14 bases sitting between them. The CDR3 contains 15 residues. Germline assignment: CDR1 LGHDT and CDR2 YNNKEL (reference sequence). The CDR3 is CASSQEEVVPPEAFF. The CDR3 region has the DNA TGTGCCAGCAGCCAAGAGGAGGTGGTTCCTCCTGAAGCTTTCTTT.

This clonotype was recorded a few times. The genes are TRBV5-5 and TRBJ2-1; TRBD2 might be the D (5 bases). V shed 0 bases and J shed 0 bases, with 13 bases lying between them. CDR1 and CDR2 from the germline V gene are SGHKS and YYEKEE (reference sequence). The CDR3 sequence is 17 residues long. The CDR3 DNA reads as TGTGCCAGCAGCTTGGTGGGAGCGACCTCCTCCTACAATGAGCAGTTCTTC. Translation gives CASSLVGATSSYNEQFF.